This T cell receptor beta chain was profiled in a study of CD8 T cells in Susac syndrome. A quantity of about 0.5 to 1 ug RNA underwent reverse transcription using random hexamers. With immunoSEQ multiplex PCR, TCR beta CDR3 was amplified across 54 Vbeta and 13 Jbeta. TCRdb called the immunoSEQ multiplex PCR reads again in MiXCR, with one record for every CDR3 protein. This repertoire shows hundreds of thousands of distinct CDR3 sequences, approximately 85% found once; its top ten account for under 0.15%. The T cells that were sequenced for TCR beta were CD8+ and CD4+ cells from blood. Relapsing-remitting disease, either stable or active, was present in the treatment-naive patients who were the multiple sclerosis controls. CD8+ and CD4+ T cells were negatively isolated; TEMRA cells were FACS-enriched. The junction had 6 bases not matched to a gene; V was cut back by 3 bases and J by 4 bases. Per germline, CDR1 DFQATT and CDR2 SNEGSKA (reference sequence). This CDR3 comprises 14 residues.

The sequenced material came from CD8+ T cells from PBMCs. The chain employs TRBV20-1 and TRBJ2-7, with 10 positions matching TRBD2. This TCR was recovered from a human donor with multiple sclerosis. The CDR3 DNA sequence: TGCAGTGCTAGGGAGCGGGAGGGCCCTTACGAGCAGTACTTC. Encoded protein: CSAREREGPYEQYF.